The following is a T cell receptor beta chain sequence with its context. These data originate in a study of blood T cell repertoires in COVID-19. Across the whole study: Sources were T cells, B-cell-depleted T cells, or PBMCs; the material itself was cDNA or gDNA.

Recruits, aged roughly 18 to 90 years, lived in 25 or so US areas. TCRdb keeps only in-frame clones here, not all; method: immunoSEQ multiplex PCR. This table has about 140,000 clones, more than 80% appearing once. The germline V and J ends were trimmed by 4 bases and 2 bases, with 15 bases remaining between them. Germline V gene lookup returns CDR1 SGHRS and CDR2 YFSETQ. This CDR3 is built from 16 residues. The sample consisted of PBMCs or T cells enriched from blood (not recorded which). The clonotype was recovered from a young woman who had been exposed to COVID-19. The gene calls are TRBV5-1 and TRBJ1-4, with a tentative D call TRBD1 (5 bases). CDR3 nucleotide sequence: TGCGCCAGCAGCCGCCCGGGGGGGTCCACTAATGAAAAACTGTTTTTT. This encodes CASSRPGGSTNEKLFF.